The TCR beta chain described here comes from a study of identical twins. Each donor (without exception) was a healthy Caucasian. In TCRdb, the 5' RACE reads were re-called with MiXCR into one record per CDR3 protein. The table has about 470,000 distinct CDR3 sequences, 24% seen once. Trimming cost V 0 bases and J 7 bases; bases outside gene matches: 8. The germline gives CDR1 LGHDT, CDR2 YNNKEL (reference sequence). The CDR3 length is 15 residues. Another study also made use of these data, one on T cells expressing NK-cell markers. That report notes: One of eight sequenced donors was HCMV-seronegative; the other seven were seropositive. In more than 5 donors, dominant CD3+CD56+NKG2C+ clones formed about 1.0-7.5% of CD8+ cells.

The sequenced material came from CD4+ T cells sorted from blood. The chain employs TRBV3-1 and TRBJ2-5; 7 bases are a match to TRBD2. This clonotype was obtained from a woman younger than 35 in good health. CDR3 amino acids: CASSQDRIGGTTQYF. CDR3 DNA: TGTGCCAGCAGCCAAGATAGGATCGGGGGGACGACCCAGTACTTC.